The TCR beta chain described here comes from a study of identical twins. Study-wide results and limits: The same donors were not followed; conclusions instead depended on cross-sectional statistical analysis.

The authors used template switching to add a universal primer site and gave cDNA unique molecular identifiers. Via MiXCR, TCRdb re-called the 5' RACE reads, giving one row per CDR3 protein. The sample carries hundreds of thousands of distinct CDR3 sequences, more than 13% recorded once. The germline CDR1 and CDR2 sequences are LGHNA and YNFKEQ. The CDR3 is made up of 16 amino acids. Trimming removed 0 bases from V and 6 bases from J, with 15 bases in between. Concerning this clonotype itself: What it binds is not known.

The chain uses TRBV4-2 and TRBJ1-5; D may be TRBD1 (6 bases). The material sequenced was memory (CD45RO+) T cells sorted from blood. This sequence originates from a young woman in good health. CDR3 sequence (DNA): TGTGCCAGCAGCCAAGATACCGGGACATTGGGTCAGCCCCAGCATTTT. Amino acids: CASSQDTGTLGQPQHF.